This paragraph covers one TCR beta chain sequence. What it recognizes is unknown. Every sample gave at least 5 micrograms of total RNA when it was extracted. These data belong to a study of blood T cells in healthy people across ages. CDR3 length: 14 residues. The V gene's germline CDR1 is SQVTM and CDR2 ANQGSEA. V lost 2 bases and J 3 bases, leaving 11 bases between the germline ends. Findings and caveats of the study: A strong correlation was found between TCR beta diversity and the percentage of naive T cells. Roughly linear declines in TCR beta diversity per million T cells occurred with age.

A J-beta primer mix and a sample-barcoded 5' primer were used in a second PCR of roughly 7 to 12 cycles. TCRdb reprocessed the 5' RACE reads via MiXCR and lists one record per CDR3 protein. The table records around 320,000 distinct CDR3 sequences, roughly 26% of them present only once. The sample was blood. The clonotype comes from a woman between 65 and 79 years old in good health. The V gene is TRBV29-1, the J gene TRBJ2-1; D uncertain. The DNA of the CDR3 is TGCAGCGTTGAATGGCGGAGCTTCTACAATGAGCAGTTCTTC. It codes for CSVEWRSFYNEQFF.